One and the same sample provided the 26 T cell receptor beta chains below, sequenced in a study of control samples from healthy donors and cancer patients. TCRdb's table, derived via immunoSEQ multiplex PCR, lists solely in-frame clones and lacks some. The sample lists 150,000 or so clones, approximately 94% occurring once. The sample taken for sequencing was blood. Receptors originate from a woman between 40 and 50 years old in good health.

The rearrangement uses TRBV5-6 and TRBJ1-3; a possible D gene is TRBD1 (5 bases). Deletions cut 4 bases from V and 1 base from J, with 18 bases between. Germline-derived CDR1 and CDR2 are SGHDT and YYEEEE. This CDR3 spans 17 amino acids. CDR3 coding DNA: TGTGCCAGCAGCCCCGGTAGGGGATGGGGATCTGGAAACACCATATATTTT. Translation: CASSPGRGWGSGNTIYF.

The chain links TRBV14 to TRBJ1-2, with 10 bases lining up with TRBD1. V was clipped by 4 bases and J by 4 bases; unmatched bases: 3. The CDR3 runs to 14 residues. Germline V gives CDR1 SGHDN, CDR2 FVKESK. The CDR3 protein is CASSRDRGTYGYTF. For the CDR3, the DNA is TGTGCCAGCAGCCGGGACAGGGGCACCTATGGCTACACCTTC. Combining the CDR3 with reference TRBV14 and TRBJ1-2 gives the whole variable domain EAGVTQFPSHSVIEKGQTVTLRCDPISGHDNLYWYRRVMGKEIKFLLHFVKESKQDESGMPNNRFLAERTGGTYSTLKVQPAELEDSGVYFCASSRDRGTYGYTFGSGTRLTVV.

CDR3 sequence (DNA): TGTGCCAGCAGCCTTCCGGGACAGGGGGCATCCGGGGAGCTGTTTTTT. Residues: CASSLPGQGASGELFF. The chain has TRBV5-4 and TRBJ2-2; 12 bases match TRBD1. From germline, CDR1 is SGHNT and CDR2 YYREEE (reference sequence). After removal of 4 bases from V and 6 bases from J, the junction contained 7 bases not matched to a gene. The CDR3 totals 16 residues.

The genes are TRBV6-5 and TRBJ2-7, with 9 positions matching TRBD1. The CDR3 contains 14 residues. The V and J ends lost 4 bases and 6 bases, in that order; junction bases with no gene match: 7. Germline V CDR1 and CDR2: MNHEY, SVGAGI. As DNA, the CDR3 is TGTGCCAGCAGTTCGGACAGGGGCTCTCTCGAGCAGTACTTC. Amino acids: CASSSDRGSLEQYF.

The chain employs TRBV6-2 or TRBV6-3 and TRBJ1-3; D ambiguous. The CDR3 length is 15 residues. The V gene lost 4 bases and the J gene lost 0 bases, with 10 bases spanning the gap. Germline V gene lookup returns CDR1 MNHEY and CDR2 SVGEGT. This chain's CDR3 is CASSSGRISGNTIYF. CDR3 DNA: TGTGCCAGCAGTTCAGGTCGGATCTCTGGAAACACCATATATTTT.

The chain is built from TRBV19 and TRBJ1-3, with TRBD1 matching 8 bases. V lost 8 bases, J lost 2 bases, and 5 bases stayed unmatched. Germline CDR1 LNHDA, CDR2 SQIVND (reference sequence). The CDR3 spans 14 residues. CDR3 nucleotide sequence: TGTGCCAGTCCTGGCAGGGGGCCTGGAAACACCATATATTTT. Translated: CASPGRGPGNTIYF.

The chain uses TRBV7-6 and TRBJ2-2; 12 nucleotides line up with TRBD2. The junction had 12 bases not matched to a gene; V was cut back by 6 bases and J by 4 bases. CDR3 length equals 18 residues. The germline CDR1 and CDR2 sequences are SGHVS and FNYEAQ. The CDR3 region is CASSLNPAGLAGTGELFF. DNA of the CDR3: TGTGCCAGCAGTCTCAATCCGGCGGGACTAGCGGGCACCGGGGAGCTGTTTTTT.

This clone turned up a few times. The chain carries TRBV6-5 and TRBJ2-5; TRBD1 is a possible D gene (6 bases). The CDR3 contains 12 residues. Germline V gives CDR1 MNHEY, CDR2 SVGAGI. V shed 8 bases and J shed 6 bases, with 13 bases lying between them. The CDR3 sequence is CASQRDTQTQYF. The CDR3 DNA sequence: TGTGCCAGCCAAAGGGACACGCAGACCCAGTACTTC.

This chain joins TRBV2 and TRBJ1-3; D is unresolved. Between the trimmed V and J ends, which lost 7 bases and 4 bases, there was a span of 8 bases. CDR1 and CDR2 from the germline V gene are SNHLY and FYNNEI. CDR3 length: 12 residues. CDR3 nucleotides: TGTGCCAGCACGAAGGCAGGAAACACCATATATTTT. Translated: CASTKAGNTIYF.

V is TRBV19 and J is TRBJ2-3; 11 bases line up with TRBD2. The germline V gene has CDR1 LNHDA and CDR2 SQIVND (reference sequence). This CDR3 contains 16 residues. V gave up 4 bases and J gave up 2 bases; unmatched junction bases: 5. The CDR3 spells CASSNSGGAITDTQYF. The CDR3 bases are TGTGCCAGTAGTAATAGCGGGGGGGCCATCACAGATACGCAGTATTTT.

The chain combines TRBV4-3 with TRBJ1-6; D gene unclear. Germline lookup yields CDR1 LGHNA and CDR2 YSLEER. The CDR3 covers 17 residues. V lost 0 bases, J lost 10 bases, and 19 bases lay in between. In DNA form, the CDR3 reads TGCGCCAGCAGCCAAGAGACCCCACAGAGGACTCGGTCACCCCTCCACTTT. Its protein product is CASSQETPQRTRSPLHF.

The chain links TRBV10-3 to TRBJ2-3, with a tentative D call TRBD2 (5 bases). This CDR3 is 13 amino acids long. Germline CDR1 ENHRY, CDR2 SYGVKD. V lost 7 bases and J lost 2, with 10 bases in between. DNA for the CDR3: TGTGCCATCACCGGGGAAAACACAGATACGCAGTATTTT. Its translation: CAITGENTDTQYF.

This clone was seen a single time. The rearrangement joins TRBV30 to TRBJ1-4, with D uncertain. Germline V gene sequence: CDR1 GTSNPN, CDR2 SVGIG (reference sequence). The V gene lost 0 bases and the J gene lost 6 bases, with 11 bases spanning the gap. The CDR3 has 14 amino acids. The CDR3 loop reads CAWSVWATDEKLFF. CDR3 nucleotides: TGTGCCTGGAGTGTGTGGGCGACGGATGAAAAACTGTTTTTT.

The V call is TRBV27, the J call TRBJ2-3; 13 nucleotides align to TRBD2. Germline CDR1 and CDR2: MNHEY and SMNVEV (reference sequence). This CDR3 is 15 amino acids long. The ends lost 3 bases at V and 6 bases at J; junction bases unmatched: 3. CDR3 bases: TGTGCCAGCAGTTTCACTAGCGGGGGGGCCGATACGCAGTATTTT. Translation gives CASSFTSGGADTQYF.

The genes are TRBV6-1 and TRBJ1-2; D remains unclear. Germline-derived CDR1 and CDR2 are MNHNS and SASEGT. The CDR3 has 13 residues. The V gene lost 2 bases and the J gene lost 2 bases, with 6 bases spanning the gap. CDR3 nucleotide sequence: TGTGCCAGCAGTGAAATGTCCAACTATGGCTACACCTTC. It specifies CASSEMSNYGYTF.

The chain uses TRBV6-2 or TRBV6-3 and TRBJ1-5; D is unresolved. The germline V gene has CDR1 MNHEY and CDR2 SVGEGT. The CDR3 is 14 amino acids. With 2 bases removed from V and 2 bases from J, the gap between germline ends came to 7 bases. CDR3 protein: CASSYVAGNQPQHF. The DNA of the CDR3 is TGTGCCAGCAGTTACGTTGCAGGCAATCAGCCCCAGCATTTT.

The genes are TRBV5-4 and TRBJ2-2; the D gene is possibly TRBD1 (6 bases). From germline, CDR1 is SGHNT and CDR2 YYREEE (reference sequence). CDR3 length: 16 amino acids. V was shortened by 4 bases and J by 4 bases, with 17 bases between the two germline ends. For the CDR3, the DNA is TGTGCCAGCAGCCGACACGCTGGGGACACCACCGGGGAGCTGTTTTTT. Amino acid sequence: CASSRHAGDTTGELFF.

The rearrangement links TRBV3-1 (or the pseudogene TRBV3-2) to TRBJ1-2; no firm D call. Germline V lookup: CDR1 LGHDT, CDR2 YNNKEL (reference sequence). The CDR3 runs to 17 residues. Trimming pared 0 bases from V and 0 bases from J, leaving 14 bases between. CDR3 bases: TGTGCCAGCAGCCAAGATCTGGGCCGGAGAGCTAACTATGGCTACACCTTC. Protein product: CASSQDLGRRANYGYTF.

The chain carries TRBV6-2 or TRBV6-3 and TRBJ1-1; D unclear. Germline V gene lookup returns CDR1 MNHEY and CDR2 SVGEGT. The CDR3 sequence is 11 residues long. V lost 5 bases and J 6 bases, leaving 7 bases between the germline ends. DNA of the CDR3: TGTGCCAGCAGTAAGGAACCTGAAGCTTTCTTT. Amino acids: CASSKEPEAFF.

V is TRBV7-3 and J is TRBJ1-1, with D maybe TRBD1 (6 bases). Germline loops: CDR1 SGHTA, CDR2 FQGTGA. CDR3 length equals 14 residues. With 5 bases removed from V and 4 bases from J, the gap between germline ends came to 14 bases. CDR3 residues: CASSATPGVTEAFF. The CDR3, as DNA: TGTGCCAGCAGCGCCACCCCAGGGGTCACTGAAGCTTTCTTT.

The chain joins TRBV19 to TRBJ1-1, with D unclear. CDR1 LNHDA and CDR2 SQIVND come from the germline V gene (reference sequence). The CDR3 consists of 14 residues. Trimming took 7 bases from V and 0 from J, leaving 12 bases between them. DNA of the CDR3: TGTGCCAGTATAAGTAGGATTTTGAACACTGAAGCTTTCTTT. Translating it yields CASISRILNTEAFF.

In nucleotides, the CDR3 is TGTGCCAGCAGCCAAGTAATGAGACAGGGCTTGCAGCCCCAGCATTTT. It is translated as CASSQVMRQGLQPQHF. The chain carries TRBV4-2 and TRBJ1-5; 7 nucleotides align to TRBD1. The CDR3 runs 16 residues. The germline gives CDR1 LGHNA, CDR2 YNFKEQ. The J segment lost 7 bases and the V segment lost 1 base, leaving 10 bases of the junction unmatched.

The rearrangement joins TRBV9 to TRBJ2-7; 7 bases map to TRBD1. The CDR3 runs to 15 residues. Germline CDR1 SGDLS, CDR2 YYNGEE. The junction had 5 bases not matched to a gene; V was cut back by 0 bases and J by 2 bases. For the CDR3, the DNA is TGTGCCAGCAGCGTAGAGGACAGGTTAACCTACGAGCAGTACTTC. Its translation: CASSVEDRLTYEQYF.

Regarding this clone: This CDR3 is also generated by other DNA sequences in the sample. CDR3 sequence reads: CASSQGQGGRYTEAFF. The CDR3, as DNA: TGCGCCAGCAGCCAAGGACAGGGCGGACGTTACACTGAAGCTTTCTTT. The V gene is TRBV4-1, the J gene TRBJ1-1; 7 nucleotides match TRBD1. Germline V CDR1 and CDR2: MGHRA, YSYEKL. CDR3 size: 16 residues. V lost 1 base to trimming and J lost 3 bases; unmatched junction nucleotides: 8.

The chain is built from TRBV6-5 and TRBJ1-1; no definite D call. Germline CDR1 and CDR2: MNHEY and SVGAGI. Trimming took 0 bases from V and 4 from J, leaving 6 bases between them. This CDR3 is 13 amino acids long. CDR3 bases: TGTGCCAGCAGTTACTCGAGAGGCACTGAAGCTTTCTTT. Residues: CASSYSRGTEAFF.

The chain carries TRBV7-2 and TRBJ2-7; D is uncertain. Trimming removed 5 bases from V and 2 bases from J, with 7 bases in between. The CDR3 is 12 amino acids. CDR1 is SGHTA, CDR2 FQGNSA, per germline. The CDR3 spells CASSVLTYEQYF. DNA for the CDR3: TGTGCCAGCAGCGTCTTGACCTACGAGCAGTACTTC.